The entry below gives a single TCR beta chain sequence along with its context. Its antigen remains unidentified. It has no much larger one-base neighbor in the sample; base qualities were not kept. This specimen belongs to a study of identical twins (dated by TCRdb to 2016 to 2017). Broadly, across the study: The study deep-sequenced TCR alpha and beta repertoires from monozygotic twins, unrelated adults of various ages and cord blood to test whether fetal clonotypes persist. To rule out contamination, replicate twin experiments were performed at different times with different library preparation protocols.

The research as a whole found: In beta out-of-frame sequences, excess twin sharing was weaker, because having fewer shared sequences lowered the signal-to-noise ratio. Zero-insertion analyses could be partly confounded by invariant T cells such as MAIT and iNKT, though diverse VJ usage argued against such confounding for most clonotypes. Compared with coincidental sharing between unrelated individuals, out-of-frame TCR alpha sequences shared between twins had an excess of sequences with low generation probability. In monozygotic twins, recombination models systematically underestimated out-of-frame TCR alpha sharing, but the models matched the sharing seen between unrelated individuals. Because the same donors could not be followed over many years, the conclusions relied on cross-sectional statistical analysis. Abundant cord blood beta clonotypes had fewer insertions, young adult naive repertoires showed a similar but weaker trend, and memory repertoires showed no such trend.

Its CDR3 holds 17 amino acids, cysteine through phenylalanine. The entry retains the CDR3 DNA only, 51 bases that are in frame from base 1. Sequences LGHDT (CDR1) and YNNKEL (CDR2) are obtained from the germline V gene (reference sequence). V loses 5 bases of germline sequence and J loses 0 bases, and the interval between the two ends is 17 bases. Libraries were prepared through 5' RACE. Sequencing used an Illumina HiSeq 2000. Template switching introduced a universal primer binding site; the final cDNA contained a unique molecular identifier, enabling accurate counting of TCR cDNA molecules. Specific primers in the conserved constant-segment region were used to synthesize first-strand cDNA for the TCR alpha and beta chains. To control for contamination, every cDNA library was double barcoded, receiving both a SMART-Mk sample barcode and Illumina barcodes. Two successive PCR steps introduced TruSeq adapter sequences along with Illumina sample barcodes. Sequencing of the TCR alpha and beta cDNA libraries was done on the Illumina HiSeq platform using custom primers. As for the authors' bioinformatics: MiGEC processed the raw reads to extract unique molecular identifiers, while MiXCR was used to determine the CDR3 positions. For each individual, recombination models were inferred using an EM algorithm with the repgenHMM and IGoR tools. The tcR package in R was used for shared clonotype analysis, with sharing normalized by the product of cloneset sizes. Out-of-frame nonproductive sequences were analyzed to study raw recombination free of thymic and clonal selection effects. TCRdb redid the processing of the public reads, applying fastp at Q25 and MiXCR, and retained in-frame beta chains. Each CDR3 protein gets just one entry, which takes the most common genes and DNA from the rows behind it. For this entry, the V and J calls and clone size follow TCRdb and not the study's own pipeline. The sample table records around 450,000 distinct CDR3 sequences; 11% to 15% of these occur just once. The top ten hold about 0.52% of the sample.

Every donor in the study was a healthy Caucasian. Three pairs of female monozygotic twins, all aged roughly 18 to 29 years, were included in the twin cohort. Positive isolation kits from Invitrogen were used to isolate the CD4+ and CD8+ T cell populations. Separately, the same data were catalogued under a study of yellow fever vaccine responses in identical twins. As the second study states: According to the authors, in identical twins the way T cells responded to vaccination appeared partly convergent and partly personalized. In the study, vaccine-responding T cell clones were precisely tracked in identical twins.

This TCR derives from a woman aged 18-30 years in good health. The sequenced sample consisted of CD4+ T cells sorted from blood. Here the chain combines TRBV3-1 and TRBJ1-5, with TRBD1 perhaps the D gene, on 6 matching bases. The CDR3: CASSSRTAPPSNQPQHF. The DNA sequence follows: TGTGCCAGCAGCAGTCGGACAGCCCCTCCTAGCAATCAGCCCCAGCATTTT.